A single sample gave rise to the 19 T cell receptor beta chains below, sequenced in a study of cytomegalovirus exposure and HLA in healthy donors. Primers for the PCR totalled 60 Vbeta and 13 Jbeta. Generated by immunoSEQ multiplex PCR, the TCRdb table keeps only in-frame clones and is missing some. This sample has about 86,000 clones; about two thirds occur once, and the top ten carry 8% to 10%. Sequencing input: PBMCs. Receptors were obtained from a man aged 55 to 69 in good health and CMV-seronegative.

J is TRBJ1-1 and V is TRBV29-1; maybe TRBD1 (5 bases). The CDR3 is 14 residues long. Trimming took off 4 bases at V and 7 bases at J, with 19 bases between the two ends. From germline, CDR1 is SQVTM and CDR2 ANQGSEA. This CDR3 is CSVVVGGLEGEAFF. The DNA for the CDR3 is TGCAGCGTTGTAGTCGGGGGTTTGGAGGGTGAAGCTTTCTTT.

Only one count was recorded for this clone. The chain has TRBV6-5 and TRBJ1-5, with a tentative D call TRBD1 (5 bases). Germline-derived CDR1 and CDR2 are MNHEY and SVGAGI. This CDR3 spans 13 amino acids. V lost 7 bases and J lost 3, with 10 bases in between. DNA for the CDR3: TGTGCCAGCAAACAGGCGTTCAATCAGCCCCAGCATTTT. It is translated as CASKQAFNQPQHF.

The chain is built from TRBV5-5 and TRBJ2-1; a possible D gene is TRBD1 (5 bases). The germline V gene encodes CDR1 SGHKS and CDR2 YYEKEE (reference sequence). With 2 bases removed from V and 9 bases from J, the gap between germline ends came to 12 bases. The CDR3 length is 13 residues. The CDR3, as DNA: TGTGCCAGCAGCTTACTACAGGCGACTGAGCAGTTCTTC. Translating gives CASSLLQATEQFF.

DNA for the CDR3: TGCGCCAGCAGCTTGGGGAACAGGGATACAGATACGCAGTATTTT. Amino acid sequence: CASSLGNRDTDTQYF. This chain uses TRBV5-1 with TRBJ2-3, with a tentative D call TRBD1 (6 bases). Germline-derived CDR1 and CDR2 are SGHRS and YFSETQ. V gave up 0 bases and J gave up 3 bases, with 11 bases separating them. CDR3 length equals 15 residues. The whole variable domain, remainder taken from reference TRBV5-1 and TRBJ2-3, is KAGVTQTPRYLIKTRGQQVTLSCSPISGHRSVSWYQQTPGQGLQFLFEYFSETQRNKGNFPGRFSGRQFSNSRSEMNVSTLELGDSALYLCASSLGNRDTDTQYFGPGTRLTVL.

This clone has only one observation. This CDR3 reads CASSPSGSGSFGTQYF. The CDR3 DNA follows: TGCGCCAGCAGCCCGTCCGGTAGCGGGTCTTTTGGGACCCAGTACTTC. The rearrangement links TRBV4-3 to TRBJ2-5; the match to TRBD2 covers 7 bases. This CDR3 comprises 16 residues. The germline gives CDR1 LGHNA, CDR2 YSLEER. The ends lost 4 bases at V and 7 bases at J; junction bases unmatched: 15.

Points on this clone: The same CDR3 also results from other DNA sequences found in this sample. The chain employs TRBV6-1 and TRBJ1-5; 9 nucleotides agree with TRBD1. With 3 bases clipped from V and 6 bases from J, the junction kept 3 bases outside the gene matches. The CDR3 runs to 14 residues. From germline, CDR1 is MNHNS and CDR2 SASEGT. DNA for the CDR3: TGTGCCAGCAGTGAGGGACAGGGCGGTCAGCCCCAGCATTTT. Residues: CASSEGQGGQPQHF.

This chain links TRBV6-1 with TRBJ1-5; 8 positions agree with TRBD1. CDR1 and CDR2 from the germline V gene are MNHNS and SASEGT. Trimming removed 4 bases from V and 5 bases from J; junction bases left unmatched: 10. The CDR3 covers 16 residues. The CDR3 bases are TGTGCCAGCAGTGGGACAGGGTCATGGGGGGATCAGCCCCAGCATTTT. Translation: CASSGTGSWGDQPQHF.

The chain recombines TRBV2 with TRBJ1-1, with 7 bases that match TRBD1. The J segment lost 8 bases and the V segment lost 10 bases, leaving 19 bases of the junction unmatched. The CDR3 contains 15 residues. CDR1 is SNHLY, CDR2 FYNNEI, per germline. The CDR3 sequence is CANTPRQGPGEEAFF. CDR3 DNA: TGTGCCAACACCCCAAGACAGGGTCCGGGGGAGGAAGCTTTCTTT. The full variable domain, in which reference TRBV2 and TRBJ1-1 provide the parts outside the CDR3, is EPEVTQTPSHQVTQMGQEVILRCVPISNHLYFYWYRQILGQKVEFLVSFYNNEISEKSEIFDDQFSVERPDGSNFTLKIRSTKLEDSAMYFCANTPRQGPGEEAFFGQGTRLTVV.

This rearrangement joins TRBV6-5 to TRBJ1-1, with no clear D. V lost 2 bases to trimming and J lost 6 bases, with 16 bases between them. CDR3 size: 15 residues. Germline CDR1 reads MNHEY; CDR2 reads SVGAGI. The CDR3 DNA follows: TGTGCCAGCAGTTACCTCGGGTCGGGGATACCTGAAGCTTTCTTT. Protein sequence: CASSYLGSGIPEAFF.

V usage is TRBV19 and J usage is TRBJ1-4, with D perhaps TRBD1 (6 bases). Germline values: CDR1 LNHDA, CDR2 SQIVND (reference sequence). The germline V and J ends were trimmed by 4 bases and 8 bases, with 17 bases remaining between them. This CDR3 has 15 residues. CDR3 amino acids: CASSSLQGLGEKLFF. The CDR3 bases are TGTGCCAGTAGTAGCTTACAGGGTTTGGGCGAAAAACTGTTTTTT.

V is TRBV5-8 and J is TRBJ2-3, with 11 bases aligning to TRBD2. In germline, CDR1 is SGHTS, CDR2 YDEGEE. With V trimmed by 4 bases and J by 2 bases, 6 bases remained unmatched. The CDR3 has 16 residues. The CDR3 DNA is TGTGCCAGCAGCCGGAGACTAGCGGGGCTCACAGATACGCAGTATTTT. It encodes CASSRRLAGLTDTQYF.

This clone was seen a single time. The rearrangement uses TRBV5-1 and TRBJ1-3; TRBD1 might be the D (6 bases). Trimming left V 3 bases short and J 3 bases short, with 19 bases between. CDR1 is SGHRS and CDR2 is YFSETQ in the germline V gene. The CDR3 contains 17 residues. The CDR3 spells CASSSGQPFDLGNTIYF. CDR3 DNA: TGCGCCAGCAGCTCCGGACAGCCTTTTGACCTTGGAAACACCATATATTTT.

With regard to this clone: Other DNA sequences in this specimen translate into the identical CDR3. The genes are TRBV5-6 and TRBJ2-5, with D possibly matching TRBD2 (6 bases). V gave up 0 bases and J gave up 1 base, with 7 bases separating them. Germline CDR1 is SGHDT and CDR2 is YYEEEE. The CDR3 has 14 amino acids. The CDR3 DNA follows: TGTGCCAGCAGCTTGGGAGCGGGCCAAGAGACCCAGTACTTC. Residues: CASSLGAGQETQYF.

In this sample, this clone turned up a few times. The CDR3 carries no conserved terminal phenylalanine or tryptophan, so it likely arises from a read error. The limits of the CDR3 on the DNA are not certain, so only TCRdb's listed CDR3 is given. CDR3 region: CASTLNSI. The chain has TRBV3-2 and TRBJ1-2. TRBV3-2 is annotated as a pseudogene. Including both end residues, the CDR3 is 8 amino acids long.

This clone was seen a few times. CDR3 nucleotide sequence: TGTGCCTGGAGTGATGGGGGGTCAGAGACCCAGTACTTC. It encodes CAWSDGGSETQYF. The chain links TRBV30 to TRBJ2-5; D possibly corresponds to TRBD2 (6 bases). V was shortened by 1 base and J by 4 bases, with 10 bases between the two germline ends. The CDR3 has 13 residues. Germline V gene sequence: CDR1 GTSNPN, CDR2 SVGIG (reference sequence). Supplemented by reference TRBV30 and TRBJ2-5, the full variable domain reads SQTIHQWPATLVQPVGSPLSLECTVEGTSNPNLYWYRQAAGRGLQLLFYSVGIGQISSEVPQNLSASRPQDRQFILSSKKLLLSDSGFYLCAWSDGGSETQYFGPGTRLLVL.

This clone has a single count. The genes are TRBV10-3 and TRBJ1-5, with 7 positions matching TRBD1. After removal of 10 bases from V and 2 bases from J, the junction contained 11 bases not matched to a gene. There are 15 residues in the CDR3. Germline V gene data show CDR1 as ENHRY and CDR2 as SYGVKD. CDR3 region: CATQTGSGGNQPQHF. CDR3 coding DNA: TGTGCCACGCAGACAGGGTCTGGTGGCAATCAGCCCCAGCATTTT.

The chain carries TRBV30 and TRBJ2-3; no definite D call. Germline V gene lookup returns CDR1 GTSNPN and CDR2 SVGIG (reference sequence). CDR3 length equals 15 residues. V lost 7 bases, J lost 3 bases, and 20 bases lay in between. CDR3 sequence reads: CAYLSSAAVTDTQYF. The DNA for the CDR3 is TGTGCCTACCTGAGCAGTGCTGCGGTTACAGATACGCAGTATTTT.

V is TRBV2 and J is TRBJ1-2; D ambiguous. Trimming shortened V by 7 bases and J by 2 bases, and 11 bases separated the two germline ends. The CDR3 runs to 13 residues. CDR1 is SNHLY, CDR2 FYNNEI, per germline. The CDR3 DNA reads TGTGCCAGCAAAACTCAGGAAAACTATGGCTACACCTTC. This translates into CASKTQENYGYTF.

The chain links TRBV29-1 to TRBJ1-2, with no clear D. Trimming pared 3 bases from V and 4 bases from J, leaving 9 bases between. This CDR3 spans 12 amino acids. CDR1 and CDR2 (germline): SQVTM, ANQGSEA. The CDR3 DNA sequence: TGCAGCGTTGAGGCGGGCGGCTATGGCTACACCTTC. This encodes CSVEAGGYGYTF.